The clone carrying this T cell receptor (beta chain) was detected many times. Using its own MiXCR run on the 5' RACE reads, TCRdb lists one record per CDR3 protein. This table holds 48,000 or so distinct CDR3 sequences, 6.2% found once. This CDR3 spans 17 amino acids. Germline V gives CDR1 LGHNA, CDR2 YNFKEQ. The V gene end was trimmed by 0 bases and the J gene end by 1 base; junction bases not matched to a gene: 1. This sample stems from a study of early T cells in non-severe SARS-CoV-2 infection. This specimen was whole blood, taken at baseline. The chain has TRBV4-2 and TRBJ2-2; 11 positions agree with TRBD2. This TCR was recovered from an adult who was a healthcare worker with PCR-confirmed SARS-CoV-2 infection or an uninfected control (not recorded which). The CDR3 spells CASSQELAGVNTGELFF. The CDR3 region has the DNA TGTGCCAGCAGCCAAGAACTAGCGGGAGTGAACACCGGGGAGCTGTTTTTT.